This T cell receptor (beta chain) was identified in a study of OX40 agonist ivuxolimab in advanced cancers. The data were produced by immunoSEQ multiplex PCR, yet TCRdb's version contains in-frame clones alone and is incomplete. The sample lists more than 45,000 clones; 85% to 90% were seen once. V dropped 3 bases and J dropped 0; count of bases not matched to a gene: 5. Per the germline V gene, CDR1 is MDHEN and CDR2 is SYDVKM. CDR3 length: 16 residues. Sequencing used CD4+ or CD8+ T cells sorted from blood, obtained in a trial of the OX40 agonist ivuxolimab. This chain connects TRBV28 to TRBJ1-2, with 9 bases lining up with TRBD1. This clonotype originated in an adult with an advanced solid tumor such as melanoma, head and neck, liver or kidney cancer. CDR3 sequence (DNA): TGTGCCAGCAGTTTGTCCGGGACAGGGACTAACTATGGCTACACCTTC. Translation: CASSLSGTGTNYGYTF.